One sample yielded the 25 T cell receptor beta chains listed below, sequenced in a study of shared clonotypes between healthy human individuals. Produced via immunoSEQ multiplex PCR; TCRdb's table is partial and in-frame only. The data show 1 million to 1.3 million clones, approximately 78% seen once. Sequenced: memory CD4+ T cells from PBMCs. As for subset: CD45RA-negative fraction. The receptors were sampled from a young man in good health. Some clones in this sample may be carry-over from other donors' samples.

This chain connects TRBV30 to TRBJ2-7, with TRBD2 identical over 11 bases. V shed 2 bases, J shed 0 bases, and the junction held 12 bases outside the gene matches. This CDR3 spans 18 amino acids. Germline CDR1 GTSNPN, CDR2 SVGIG (reference sequence). The CDR3 region has the DNA TGTGCCTGGAGTAAACATCTAGCGGGAGGTCCTTTCTCCTACGAGCAGTACTTC. Translated: CAWSKHLAGGPFSYEQYF.

The V and J genes are TRBV11-2 and TRBJ2-7; TRBD1 matches 7 bases. V lost 5 bases, J lost 1 base, and 8 bases stayed unmatched. This CDR3 is 15 amino acids long. Per the germline V gene, CDR1 is SGHAT and CDR2 is FQNNGV. The CDR3 DNA reads TGTGCCAGCAGCCCAGGGGGTTTTGGGTCCTACGAGCAGTACTTC. Encoded protein: CASSPGGFGSYEQYF.

This sequence joins TRBV9 and TRBJ2-1; D possibly matches TRBD1 or TRBD2 (5 bases each). The V and J ends lost 3 bases and 7 bases respectively, with 14 bases between them. Germline CDR1 reads SGDLS; CDR2 reads YYNGEE. The CDR3 totals 14 residues. Here the CDR3 reads CASSAPNGANEQFF. In DNA form, the CDR3 reads TGTGCCAGCAGCGCCCCCAACGGGGCAAATGAGCAGTTCTTC. Full variable domain (rest looked up from reference TRBV9 and TRBJ2-1): DSGVTQTPKHLITATGQRVTLRCSPRSGDLSVYWYQQSLDQGLQFLIQYYNGEERAKGNILERFSAQQFPDLHSELNLSSLELGDSALYFCASSAPNGANEQFFGPGTRLTVL.

V is TRBV6-5 and J is TRBJ1-5; unclear D gene. The V and J ends lost 2 bases and 0 bases respectively, with 5 bases between them. CDR1 is MNHEY and CDR2 is SVGAGI in the germline V gene. There are 14 residues in the CDR3. The CDR3: CASSYGNSNQPQHF. In DNA form, the CDR3 reads TGTGCCAGCAGTTACGGCAATAGCAATCAGCCCCAGCATTTT.

V usage is TRBV29-1 and J usage is TRBJ2-5; TRBD2 is a possible D gene (5 bases). Germline-derived CDR1 and CDR2 are SQVTM and ANQGSEA. Trimming left V 5 bases short and J 1 base short, with 11 bases between. The CDR3 has 13 residues. CDR3 region: CSVRGALQETQYF. DNA for the CDR3: TGCAGCGTTCGGGGAGCCCTCCAAGAGACCCAGTACTTC.

J is TRBJ1-1 and V is TRBV7-2; the match to TRBD1 covers 7 bases. Losses at the gene ends were 5 bases for V and 6 bases for J; bases not matched to a gene: 9. The CDR3 contains 14 residues. CDR1 is SGHTA and CDR2 is FQGNSA in the germline V gene. CDR3 DNA sequence: TGTGCCAGCAGCCCTGGCGGGACAGTGCCTGAAGCTTTCTTT. Its protein product is CASSPGGTVPEAFF.

The chain employs TRBV5-1 and TRBJ1-2, with D maybe TRBD1 (6 bases). Germline CDR1 is SGHRS and CDR2 is YFSETQ. This CDR3 spans 15 amino acids. V was shortened by 4 bases and J by 0 bases, with 13 bases between the two germline ends. For the CDR3, the DNA is TGCGCCAGCAGCCCGGATGGACAGACTAACTATGGCTACACCTTC. Amino acid sequence: CASSPDGQTNYGYTF.

The chain links TRBV30 to TRBJ1-5, with D tentatively TRBD1 (6 bases). Trimming pared 0 bases from V and 3 bases from J, leaving 18 bases between. CDR3 length: 17 residues. Germline V lookup: CDR1 GTSNPN, CDR2 SVGIG (reference sequence). The CDR3 sequence is CAWSVQIVGAINQPQHF. The CDR3, as DNA: TGTGCCTGGAGTGTTCAAATTGTGGGGGCTATCAATCAGCCCCAGCATTTT.

This clone was recorded only once. This chain links TRBV4-1 with TRBJ2-1; D is undetermined. CDR3 length: 17 amino acids. V dropped 1 base and J dropped 6 bases, with 19 bases sitting between them. From germline, CDR1 is MGHRA and CDR2 YSYEKL. CDR3 coding DNA: TGCGCCAGCAGCCAAGTATCGGGCGTCGCGACGGGCAATGAGCAGTTCTTC. This codes for CASSQVSGVATGNEQFF.

This rearrangement joins TRBV6-6 to TRBJ2-7; no clear D. The V and J ends lost 2 bases and 5 bases respectively, with 13 bases between them. CDR1 MNHNY and CDR2 SVGAGI come from the germline V gene (reference sequence). The CDR3 sequence is 14 residues long. The CDR3 loop reads CASSYVGSVNEQYF. CDR3 coding DNA: TGTGCCAGCAGTTACGTGGGCTCCGTAAACGAGCAGTACTTC.

The chain is built from TRBV27 and TRBJ1-5; D unresolved. V was shortened by 4 bases and J by 5 bases, with 12 bases between the two germline ends. The CDR3 totals 14 residues. CDR1 is MNHEY, CDR2 SMNVEV, per germline (reference sequence). This CDR3 reads CASSSQSAYQPQHF. The CDR3 DNA sequence: TGTGCCAGCAGTTCCCAAAGCGCTTATCAGCCCCAGCATTTT.

This clone was counted a few times. This sample includes further DNA sequences coding for the same CDR3. This chain uses TRBV4-3 with TRBJ2-3; 14 positions agree with TRBD2. J was trimmed by 3 bases and V by 7 bases; bases with no gene match: 12. Germline V lookup: CDR1 LGHNA, CDR2 YSLEER. The CDR3 length is 18 residues. The CDR3 loop reads CASNGTSGSWGGTDTQYF. The DNA for the CDR3 is TGCGCCAGCAACGGGACTAGCGGGAGCTGGGGGGGTACAGATACGCAGTATTTT.

The chain is built from TRBV20-1 and TRBJ1-2; D gene unclear. In germline, CDR1 is DFQATT, CDR2 SNEGSKA (reference sequence). This CDR3 has 10 amino acids. Trimming removed 0 bases from V and 9 bases from J, with 5 bases in between. The CDR3 DNA follows: TGCAGTGCTAGAGATCGTCGCTACACCTTC. This codes for CSARDRRYTF.

There are a few counts of this clone. J is TRBJ2-7 and V is TRBV7-2; D may be TRBD1 (5 bases). This CDR3 has 18 amino acids. Germline CDR1 is SGHTA and CDR2 is FQGNSA. Deletions cut 4 bases from V and 0 bases from J, with 22 bases between. CDR3 region: CASSSERGPWGSSYEQYF. The DNA for the CDR3 is TGTGCCAGCAGCTCCGAACGTGGCCCTTGGGGCAGCTCCTACGAGCAGTACTTC. Together with reference TRBV7-2 and TRBJ2-7, the CDR3 gives the full variable domain: GAGVSQSPSNKVTEKGKDVELRCDPISGHTALYWYRQSLGQGLEFLIYFQGNSAPDKSGLPSDRFSAERTGGSVSTLTIQRTQQEDSAVYLCASSSERGPWGSSYEQYFGPGTRLTVT.

The CDR3 region is CANRQDMNTEAFF. The DNA of the CDR3 is TGTGCCAACCGACAGGATATGAACACTGAAGCTTTCTTT. The rearrangement joins TRBV2 to TRBJ1-1; tentative D call: TRBD1 (6 bases). Germline CDR1 is SNHLY and CDR2 is FYNNEI. The V end was cut by 10 bases, the J end by 0 bases, with 12 bases between. There are 13 residues in the CDR3. Filled out from reference TRBV2 and TRBJ1-1, the complete variable domain reads EPEVTQTPSHQVTQMGQEVILRCVPISNHLYFYWYRQILGQKVEFLVSFYNNEISEKSEIFDDQFSVERPDGSNFTLKIRSTKLEDSAMYFCANRQDMNTEAFFGQGTRLTVV.

V is TRBV6-5 and J is TRBJ2-4; D ambiguous. CDR3 length equals 14 residues. V dropped 0 bases and J dropped 0 bases, with 3 bases sitting between them. The germline V gene has CDR1 MNHEY and CDR2 SVGAGI. CDR3: CASSYSVAKNIQYF. The CDR3 coding sequence is TGTGCCAGCAGTTACTCAGTAGCCAAAAACATTCAGTACTTC.

A remark on this clone: It may be a read error: a sequence one base away is much more abundant. The V call is TRBV7-6, the J call TRBJ2-1; unclear D gene. Germline CDR1 is SGHVS and CDR2 is FNYEAQ. The V and J ends lost 3 bases and 6 bases respectively, with 3 bases between them. The CDR3 is 11 residues long. In DNA, the CDR3 is TGTGCCAGCAGCTTTCTCAATGAGCAGTTCTTC. Translating gives CASSFLNEQFF.

The CDR3 here is CASSTTPLQGAPAFF. CDR3 in DNA: TGCGCCAGCAGCACAACCCCGCTTCAGGGGGCGCCGGCTTTCTTT. The chain links TRBV5-1 to TRBJ1-1, with TRBD1 matching 8 bases. J was trimmed by 11 bases and V by 4 bases; bases with no gene match: 16. The CDR3 covers 15 residues. CDR1 SGHRS and CDR2 YFSETQ come from the germline V gene.

This chain links TRBV5-6 with TRBJ2-7, with a possible D match to TRBD2 (6 bases). Trimming removed 1 base from V and 5 bases from J, with 10 bases in between. The germline gives CDR1 SGHDT, CDR2 YYEEEE. The CDR3 spans 13 residues. The CDR3 DNA reads as TGTGCCAGCAGCTTGTTTGGAGGGGACGAGCAGTACTTC. Its translation is CASSLFGGDEQYF.

The rearrangement uses TRBV27 and TRBJ2-6; maybe TRBD1 (6 bases). The V end was cut by 3 bases, the J end by 0 bases, with 9 bases between. Germline-derived CDR1 and CDR2 are MNHEY and SMNVEV (reference sequence). CDR3 length: 16 amino acids. The CDR3 protein is CASSFYRDSGANVLTF. The CDR3 DNA reads as TGTGCCAGCAGTTTTTACAGGGACTCTGGGGCCAACGTCCTGACTTTC.

This chain uses TRBV4-3 with TRBJ2-7, with 8 bases that match TRBD2. The germline V gene encodes CDR1 LGHNA and CDR2 YSLEER. CDR3 length: 15 amino acids. Unmatched junction bases numbered 8, after V lost 6 bases and J lost 1 base. This CDR3 is CASSLQREPSYEQYF. In DNA, the CDR3 is TGCGCCAGCAGTCTTCAGCGGGAGCCGTCCTACGAGCAGTACTTC.

This clone was seen ten or more times. The chain combines TRBV19 with TRBJ2-2; 9 bases agree with TRBD2. Germline CDR1 LNHDA, CDR2 SQIVND (reference sequence). The CDR3 totals 15 residues. The V segment lost 6 bases and the J segment 6 bases; nucleotides outside the gene matches: 8. CDR3 coding DNA: TGTGCCAGTAGACCGGGACTAGCTGGGTCCGGGGAGCTGTTTTTT. Translating it yields CASRPGLAGSGELFF.

This chain links TRBV2 with TRBJ2-7; 7 nucleotides line up with TRBD1. CDR3 length: 14 residues. Germline values: CDR1 SNHLY, CDR2 FYNNEI. The J segment lost 5 bases and the V segment lost 6 bases, leaving 10 bases of the junction unmatched. CDR3 nucleotide sequence: TGTGCCAGCAGCGAACAGGGGTCGGTCAACGAGCAGTACTTC. Translating it yields CASSEQGSVNEQYF.

The chain has TRBV18 and TRBJ1-4, with a weak D call TRBD1 (5 bases). Germline lookup yields CDR1 KGHSH and CDR2 LQKENI. The CDR3 length is 15 residues. The ends were cut back, 3 bases at V and 8 bases at J, with 16 bases in the middle. CDR3 region: CASSPGRPRGEKLFF. In DNA form, the CDR3 reads TGTGCCAGCTCACCGGGGCGTCCTCGTGGGGAAAAACTGTTTTTT. Using reference TRBV18 and TRBJ1-4 for the parts outside the CDR3, the full variable domain is NAGVMQNPRHLVRRRGQEARLRCSPMKGHSHVYWYRQLPEEGLKFMVYLQKENIIDESGMPKERFSAEFPKEGPSILRIQQVVRGDSAAYFCASSPGRPRGEKLFFGSGTQLSVL.

The rearrangement uses TRBV7-2 and TRBJ2-7; TRBD2 matches at 8 bases. The CDR3 spans 18 residues. Unmatched junction bases numbered 15, after V lost 2 bases and J lost 3 bases. CDR1 is SGHTA and CDR2 is FQGNSA in the germline V gene. The CDR3 region is CASSLLAAGVQGRYEQYF. The CDR3 bases are TGTGCCAGCAGCTTATTAGCAGCGGGAGTCCAAGGACGCTACGAGCAGTACTTC.